One TCR beta chain is described in this entry. What it binds is not known. Once obtained from cultured CD4+ T cells, the DNA was sequenced using the Oncomine TCR Beta short-read assay. TCRdb re-called the PCR reads through MiXCR, storing one row per CDR3 protein. The sample holds roughly 22,000 distinct CDR3 sequences; about 31% are singletons and the top ten take 12%. The data originate from a study of vaccination and CD4 T cells after COVID-19. Study as a whole: Control cultures used a CEFX viral epitope pool, an HIV-1 Nef peptide pool, or no peptide.

Treatment of the sample: approximately 9-day PBMC culture with coronavirus spike peptide pools or control peptides (ViraFEST assay). V lost 6 bases, J lost 1 base, and 14 bases stayed unmatched. The CDR3 runs to 18 residues. Study results and limitations: The cohort comprised relatively few convalescent patients, and no early post-infection timepoints were analyzed.

The sequence was collected from a human donor with COVID-19. The source material was cultured CD4+ T cells from blood. The gene calls are TRBV23-1 and TRBJ2-7; 11 bases line up with TRBD1. TRBV23-1 is labeled an ORF, and its function is uncertain. CDR3 sequence reads: CASRLYVPGQGVSYEQYF. As DNA, the CDR3 is TGCGCCAGCAGACTTTACGTACCGGGACAGGGGGTATCCTACGAGCAGTACTTC.